Below are 10 T cell receptor beta chains sequenced from a single sample in a study of blood T cells in healthy people across ages. PCR was performed a second time for about 7 to 12 cycles using a sample-barcoded 5' primer and a J-beta primer mix. TCRdb used MiXCR to reprocess the 5' RACE reads, holding one entry per CDR3 protein. There are hundreds of thousands of distinct CDR3 sequences in the sample; around half occur only once, and roughly 18% lies in the top ten. The material sequenced was blood. The receptors shown here come from a man at least 80 years old in good health.

The table lists this clonotype with a few counts. The chain recombines TRBV5-1 with TRBJ1-6; D may be TRBD1 (5 bases). Trimming removed 4 bases at V and 8 bases at J, with 16 bases between. Germline CDR1 SGHRS, CDR2 YFSETQ. The CDR3 totals 15 residues. CDR3 coding DNA: TGCGCCAGCAGCCTAAGAAGCGGGGGAGATTCACCCCTCCACTTT. Protein product: CASSLRSGGDSPLHF.

The chain employs TRBV12-3 or TRBV12-4 and TRBJ2-3; weak D call: TRBD2 (5 bases). The CDR3 has 13 residues. Trimming took off 6 bases at V and 4 bases at J, with 11 bases between the two ends. The DNA for the CDR3 is TGTGCCAGCAGCAGTGAGGGCGCAGATACGCAGTATTTT. Its protein product is CASSSEGADTQYF.

The sample holds a few counts of this clonotype. The V gene is TRBV11-3, the J gene TRBJ2-7; TRBD1 matches at 8 bases. Germline CDR1 and CDR2: SGHNT and YENEEA. CDR3 length: 14 residues. The V gene end was trimmed by 9 bases and the J gene end by 5 bases; junction bases not matched to a gene: 12. CDR3 in amino acids: CASRPGTGNHEQYF. The CDR3 coding sequence is TGTGCCAGTCGACCTGGGACAGGTAACCACGAGCAGTACTTC.

The gene calls are TRBV5-1 and TRBJ2-5; 7 bases align to TRBD1. In germline, CDR1 is SGHRS, CDR2 YFSETQ. CDR3 size: 15 residues. The V gene end was trimmed by 4 bases and the J gene end by 2 bases; junction bases not matched to a gene: 8. The CDR3 sequence is CASSPPRGQQETQYF. CDR3 DNA: TGCGCCAGCAGCCCACCCCGGGGACAGCAAGAGACCCAGTACTTC. Together with reference TRBV5-1 and TRBJ2-5, the CDR3 gives the full variable domain: KAGVTQTPRYLIKTRGQQVTLSCSPISGHRSVSWYQQTPGQGLQFLFEYFSETQRNKGNFPGRFSGRQFSNSRSEMNVSTLELGDSALYLCASSPPRGQQETQYFGPGTRLLVL.

This rearrangement joins TRBV14 to TRBJ2-1; TRBD2 matches 9 bases. The CDR3 has 16 amino acids. With 0 bases clipped from V and 6 bases from J, the junction kept 6 bases outside the gene matches. CDR1 is SGHDN, CDR2 FVKESK, per germline. The CDR3 DNA reads TGTGCCAGCAGCCAAGATCTGGCGGGAGGGCTCAATGAGCAGTTCTTC. Amino acids: CASSQDLAGGLNEQFF.

The table lists this clonotype with many counts. The chain employs TRBV4-3 and TRBJ1-2; possibly TRBD1 for D (5 bases). The V end lost 0 bases, the J end lost 8 bases, and 10 bases lay between the germline ends. Germline assignment: CDR1 LGHNA and CDR2 YSLEER. The CDR3 is made up of 13 amino acids. The CDR3 loop reads CASSQDRVSGYTF. CDR3 nucleotides: TGCGCCAGCAGCCAAGACAGGGTCTCCGGCTACACCTTC.

Remarks on this clonotype: One end of the junction is discordant with germline, which a read error may explain. The rearrangement joins TRBV7-2 to TRBJ2-4, with a weak D call TRBD2 (5 bases). CDR1 and CDR2 from the germline V gene are SGHTA and FQGNSA. This CDR3 region has 16 residues. In nucleotides, the CDR3 is TGTGCCAGCAGCACCGGACTGGAATGGGTCAAAGACATTCAGTACTTC. Translation gives CASSTGLEWVKDIQYF.

The J gene is TRBJ2-6, the V gene TRBV7-8; D uncertain. With 2 bases removed from V and 0 bases from J, the gap between germline ends came to 11 bases. This CDR3 is built from 17 residues. Germline CDR1 SGHVS, CDR2 FQNEAQ. The CDR3 DNA is TGTGCCAGCAGCTTAAGGCAACTCCTCTCTGGGGCCAACGTCCTGACTTTC. Translated, it gives CASSLRQLLSGANVLTF. Filled out from reference TRBV7-8 and TRBJ2-6, the complete variable domain reads GAGVSQSPRYKVAKRGQDVALRCDPISGHVSLFWYQQALGQGPEFLTYFQNEAQLDKSGLPSDRFFAERPEGSVSTLKIQRTQQEDSAVYLCASSLRQLLSGANVLTFGAGSRLTVL.

This chain connects TRBV20-1 to TRBJ2-1; TRBD1 is a possible D gene (6 bases). Trimming shortened V by 1 base and J by 2 bases, and 15 bases separated the two germline ends. The CDR3 covers 16 residues. Germline CDR1 is DFQATT and CDR2 is SNEGSKA (reference sequence). The CDR3 region is CSARGPRDKTYNEQFF. The CDR3 nucleotides are TGCAGTGCTAGAGGTCCCCGGGACAAGACCTACAATGAGCAGTTCTTC.

This chain's CDR3 is CASSLATVRGYEQYF. In nucleotides, the CDR3 is TGCGCCAGCAGCTTGGCAACGGTTCGGGGATACGAGCAGTACTTC. The rearrangement joins TRBV5-1 to TRBJ2-7; maybe TRBD2 (5 bases). Trimming took 0 bases from V and 4 from J, leaving 14 bases between them. Germline V gene sequence: CDR1 SGHRS, CDR2 YFSETQ. This CDR3 comprises 15 residues. Complete variable domain (other parts from reference TRBV5-1 and TRBJ2-7): KAGVTQTPRYLIKTRGQQVTLSCSPISGHRSVSWYQQTPGQGLQFLFEYFSETQRNKGNFPGRFSGRQFSNSRSEMNVSTLELGDSALYLCASSLATVRGYEQYFGPGTRLTVT.